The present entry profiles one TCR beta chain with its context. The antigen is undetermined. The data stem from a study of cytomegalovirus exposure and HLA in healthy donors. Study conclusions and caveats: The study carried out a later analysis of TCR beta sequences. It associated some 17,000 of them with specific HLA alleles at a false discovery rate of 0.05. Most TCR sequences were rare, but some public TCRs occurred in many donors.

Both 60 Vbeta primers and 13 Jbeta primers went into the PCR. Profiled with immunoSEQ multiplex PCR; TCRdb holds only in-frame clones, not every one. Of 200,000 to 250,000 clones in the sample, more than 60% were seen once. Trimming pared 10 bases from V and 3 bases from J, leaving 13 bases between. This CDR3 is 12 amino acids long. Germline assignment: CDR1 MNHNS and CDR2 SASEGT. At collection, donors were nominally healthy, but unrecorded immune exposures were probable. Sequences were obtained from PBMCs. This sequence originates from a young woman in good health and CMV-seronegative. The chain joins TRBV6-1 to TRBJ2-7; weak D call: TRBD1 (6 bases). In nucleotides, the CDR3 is TGTGCCACTATCGGGGACATCTACGAGCAGTACTTC. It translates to CATIGDIYEQYF.